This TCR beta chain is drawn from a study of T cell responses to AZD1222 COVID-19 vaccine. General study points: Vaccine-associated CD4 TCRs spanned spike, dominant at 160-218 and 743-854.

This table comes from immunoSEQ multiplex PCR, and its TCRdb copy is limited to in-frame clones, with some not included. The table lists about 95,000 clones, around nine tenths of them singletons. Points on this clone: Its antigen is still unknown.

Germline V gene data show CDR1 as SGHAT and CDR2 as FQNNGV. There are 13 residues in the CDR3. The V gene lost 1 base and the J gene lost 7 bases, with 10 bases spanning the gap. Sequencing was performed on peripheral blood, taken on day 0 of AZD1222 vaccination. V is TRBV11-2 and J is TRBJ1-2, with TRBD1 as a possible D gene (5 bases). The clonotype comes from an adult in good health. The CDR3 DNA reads TGTGCCAGCAGCTTAGGGGCCGGGGCTGGCTACACCTTC. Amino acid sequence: CASSLGAGAGYTF.